The clone carrying this TCR beta chain was detected ten times or more. Its antigen remains unidentified. The study amplified TCR beta CDR3 regions using RNA transcripts. HTBI primers served in a first-round RT-PCR, which a second-round multiplex PCR followed. TCRdb recomputed calls from the multiplex PCR reads with MiXCR, one row per CDR3 protein. The sample includes roughly 480,000 distinct CDR3 sequences, roughly 14% of them seen just once. These data originate in a study of Graves' ophthalmopathy and Graves' hyperthyroidism. The study, taken as a whole, reports: Blood samples also showed most expanded thyroid clonotypes exceeding 0.001 frequency. Prediction of ophthalmopathy progression reached less than 71% sensitivity and around 72% specificity.

Patients were diagnosed from clinical symptoms, serum thyroxine, TRAb, thyroid ultrasound and orbital computed tomography. CDR1 and CDR2 from the germline V gene are LNHNV and YYDKDF (reference sequence). The germline V and J ends were trimmed by 0 bases and 3 bases, with 8 bases remaining between them. This CDR3 spans 14 amino acids. The sample comprised blood. The V gene is TRBV15, the J gene TRBJ1-1; no definite D call. This clonotype was sampled from a woman aged 25 to 39 with Graves' ophthalmopathy. Here the CDR3 DNA reads TGTGCCACCAGCAGAGATCCGACGGACACTGAAGCTTTCTTT. Protein sequence: CATSRDPTDTEAFF.